This TCR beta chain was retrieved from a study of cytomegalovirus exposure and HLA in healthy donors. Study information: Assignment to the Caucasian-associated ancestry cluster applied to around 80% of the approximately 400 genotyped donors.

V shed 10 bases and J 0 bases; nucleotides not matched to a gene: 4. The CDR3 is 13 amino acids. In germline, CDR1 is ENHRY, CDR2 SYGVKD. The PCR made use of 60 Vbeta and 13 Jbeta primers. The assay was immunoSEQ multiplex PCR, and TCRdb's table has in-frame clones only and misses some. The sample has over 150,000 clones, about 65% seen once. Sequencing used PBMCs. This chain uses TRBV10-3 with TRBJ1-1; 8 bases are shared with TRBD1. The TCR was taken from a woman aged 25 to 39 in good health and CMV-seronegative. CDR3 region: CASKQGVNTEAFF. CDR3 nucleotide sequence: TGTGCCAGCAAACAGGGGGTGAACACTGAAGCTTTCTTT.